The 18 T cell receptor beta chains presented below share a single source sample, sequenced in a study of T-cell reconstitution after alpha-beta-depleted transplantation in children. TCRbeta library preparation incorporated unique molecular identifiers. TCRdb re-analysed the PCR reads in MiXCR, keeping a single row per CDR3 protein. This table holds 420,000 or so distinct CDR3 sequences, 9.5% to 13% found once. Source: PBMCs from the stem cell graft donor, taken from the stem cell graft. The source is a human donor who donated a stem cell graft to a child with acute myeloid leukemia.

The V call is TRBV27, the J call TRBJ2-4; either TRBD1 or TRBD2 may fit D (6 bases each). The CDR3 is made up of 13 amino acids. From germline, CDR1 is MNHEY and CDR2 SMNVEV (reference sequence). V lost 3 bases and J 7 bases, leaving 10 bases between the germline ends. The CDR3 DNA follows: TGTGCCAGCAGTTTCGGGGGCCGGAACATTCAGTACTTC. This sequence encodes CASSFGGRNIQYF.

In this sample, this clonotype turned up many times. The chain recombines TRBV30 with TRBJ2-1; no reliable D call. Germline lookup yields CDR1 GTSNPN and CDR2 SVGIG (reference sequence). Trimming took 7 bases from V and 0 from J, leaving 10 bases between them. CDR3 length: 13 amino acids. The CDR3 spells CASTQSSYNEQFF. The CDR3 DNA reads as TGTGCCTCTACACAGAGCTCCTACAATGAGCAGTTCTTC.

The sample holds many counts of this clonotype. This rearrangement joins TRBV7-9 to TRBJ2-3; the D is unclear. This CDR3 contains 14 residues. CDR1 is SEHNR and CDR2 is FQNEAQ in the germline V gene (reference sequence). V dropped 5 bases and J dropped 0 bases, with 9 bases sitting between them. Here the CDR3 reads CASSQRLSTDTQYF. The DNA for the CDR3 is TGTGCCAGCAGCCAACGCCTCAGCACAGATACGCAGTATTTT.

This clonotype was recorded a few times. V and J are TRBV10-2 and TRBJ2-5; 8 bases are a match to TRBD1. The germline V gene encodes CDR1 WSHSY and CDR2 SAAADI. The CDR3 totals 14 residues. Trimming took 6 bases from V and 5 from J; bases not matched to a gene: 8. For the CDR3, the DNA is TGCGCCAGCAGGCCGACAGGGGTGATGGAGACCCAGTACTTC. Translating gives CASRPTGVMETQYF.

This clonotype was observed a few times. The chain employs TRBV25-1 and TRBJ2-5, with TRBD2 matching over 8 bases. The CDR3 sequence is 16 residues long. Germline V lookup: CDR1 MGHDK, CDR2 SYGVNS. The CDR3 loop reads CATRGVTVGVGETQYF. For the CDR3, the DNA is TGTGCGACGCGGGGGGTGACAGTTGGGGTAGGAGAGACCCAGTACTTC. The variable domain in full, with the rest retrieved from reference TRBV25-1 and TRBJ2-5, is EADIYQTPRYLVIGTGKKITLECSQTMGHDKMYWYQQDPGMELHLIHYSYGVNSTEKGDLSSESTVSRIRTEHFPLTLESARPSHTSQYLCATRGVTVGVGETQYFGPGTRLLVL.

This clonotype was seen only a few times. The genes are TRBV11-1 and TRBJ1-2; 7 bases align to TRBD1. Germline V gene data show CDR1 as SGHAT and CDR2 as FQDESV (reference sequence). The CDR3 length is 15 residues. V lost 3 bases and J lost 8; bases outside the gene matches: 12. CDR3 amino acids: CASSFLGTASEGYTF. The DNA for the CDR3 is TGTGCCAGCAGCTTCTTGGGGACAGCGTCTGAGGGCTACACCTTC.

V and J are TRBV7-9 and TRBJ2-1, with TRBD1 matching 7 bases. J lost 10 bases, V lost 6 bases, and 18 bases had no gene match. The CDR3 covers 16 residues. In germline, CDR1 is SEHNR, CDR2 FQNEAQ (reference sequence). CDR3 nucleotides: TGTGCCAGCAGGGGGGACAGTCGATCCCCTCCAATCGAGCAGTTCTTC. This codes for CASRGDSRSPPIEQFF. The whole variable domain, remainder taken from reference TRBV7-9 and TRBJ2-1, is DTGVSQNPRHKITKRGQNVTFRCDPISEHNRLYWYRQTLGQGPEFLTYFQNEAQLEKSRLLSDRFSAERPKGSFSTLEIQRTEQGDSAMYLCASRGDSRSPPIEQFFGPGTRLTVL.

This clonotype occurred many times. The CDR3 nucleotides are TGCAGTGCTAGAGATGAGACCAGGCAGTATGGCTACACCTTC. Encoded protein: CSARDETRQYGYTF. J is TRBJ1-2 and V is TRBV20-1; D ambiguous. Trimming took 0 bases from V and 5 from J, leaving 13 bases between them. The CDR3 is 14 amino acids. Looked up from germline, CDR1 is DFQATT and CDR2 is SNEGSKA (reference sequence).

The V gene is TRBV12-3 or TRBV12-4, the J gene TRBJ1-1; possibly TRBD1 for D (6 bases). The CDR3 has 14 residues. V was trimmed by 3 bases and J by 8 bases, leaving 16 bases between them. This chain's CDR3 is CASSLGTGIMEAFF. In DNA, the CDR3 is TGTGCCAGCAGTTTGGGCACAGGGATTATGGAAGCTTTCTTT.

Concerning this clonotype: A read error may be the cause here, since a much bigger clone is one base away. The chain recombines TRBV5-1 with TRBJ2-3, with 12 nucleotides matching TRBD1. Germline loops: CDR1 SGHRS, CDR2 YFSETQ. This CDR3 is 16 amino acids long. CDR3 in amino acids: CVSSMTGTGGIDTQYF. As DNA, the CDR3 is TGCGTCAGCAGCATGACCGGGACAGGGGGCATAGATACGCAGTATTTT.

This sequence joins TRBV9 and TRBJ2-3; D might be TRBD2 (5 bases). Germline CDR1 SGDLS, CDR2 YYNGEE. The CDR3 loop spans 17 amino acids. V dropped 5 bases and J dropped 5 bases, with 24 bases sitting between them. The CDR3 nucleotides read TGTGCCAGCAGTAACCAAGTTCGACTGGGCGGAGGAGATACGCAGTATTTT. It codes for CASSNQVRLGGGDTQYF.

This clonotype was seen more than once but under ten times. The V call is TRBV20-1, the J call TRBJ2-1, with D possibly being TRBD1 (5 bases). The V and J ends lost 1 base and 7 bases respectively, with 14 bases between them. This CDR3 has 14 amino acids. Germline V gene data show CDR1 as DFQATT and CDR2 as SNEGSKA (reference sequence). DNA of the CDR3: TGCAGTGCTAGAGTAATGGGGCTTAGTAATGAGCAGTTCTTC. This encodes CSARVMGLSNEQFF.

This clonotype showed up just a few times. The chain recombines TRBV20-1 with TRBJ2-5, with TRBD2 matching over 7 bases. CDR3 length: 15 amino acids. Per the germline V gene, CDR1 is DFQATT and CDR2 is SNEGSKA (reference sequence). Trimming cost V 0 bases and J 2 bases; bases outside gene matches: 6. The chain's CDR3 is CSARDPREGQETQYF. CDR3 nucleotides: TGCAGTGCTAGAGATCCAAGGGAGGGGCAAGAGACCCAGTACTTC.

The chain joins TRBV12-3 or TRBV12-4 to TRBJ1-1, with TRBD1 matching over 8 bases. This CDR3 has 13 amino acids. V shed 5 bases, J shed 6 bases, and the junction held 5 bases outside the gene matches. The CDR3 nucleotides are TGTGCCAGCAGTGCCAGCAGGGGGCCTGAAGCTTTCTTT. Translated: CASSASRGPEAFF.

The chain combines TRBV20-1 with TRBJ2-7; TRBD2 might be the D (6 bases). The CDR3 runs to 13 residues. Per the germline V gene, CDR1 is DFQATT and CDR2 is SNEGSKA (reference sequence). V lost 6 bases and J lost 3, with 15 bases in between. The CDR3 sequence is CSAGGAGNYEQYF. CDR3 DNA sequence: TGCAGTGCGGGTGGAGCGGGTAACTACGAGCAGTACTTC.

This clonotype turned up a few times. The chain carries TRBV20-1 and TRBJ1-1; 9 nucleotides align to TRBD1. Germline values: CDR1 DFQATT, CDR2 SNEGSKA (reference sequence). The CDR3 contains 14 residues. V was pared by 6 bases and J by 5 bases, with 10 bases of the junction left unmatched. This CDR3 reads CSAPTAGQGTEAFF. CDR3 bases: TGCAGTGCCCCAACGGCGGGACAGGGAACTGAAGCTTTCTTT.

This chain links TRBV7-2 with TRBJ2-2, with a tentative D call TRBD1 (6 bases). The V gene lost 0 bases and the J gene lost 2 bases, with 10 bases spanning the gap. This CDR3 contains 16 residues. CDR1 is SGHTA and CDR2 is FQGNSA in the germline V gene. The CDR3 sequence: CASSLAQGFNTGELFF. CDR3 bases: TGTGCCAGCAGCTTAGCGCAGGGGTTCAACACCGGGGAGCTGTTTTTT. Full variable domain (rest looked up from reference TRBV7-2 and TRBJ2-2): GAGVSQSPSNKVTEKGKDVELRCDPISGHTALYWYRQSLGQGLEFLIYFQGNSAPDKSGLPSDRFSAERTGGSVSTLTIQRTQQEDSAVYLCASSLAQGFNTGELFFGEGSRLTVL.

CDR3 bases: TGCAGTGCCCATAGCGGGAGGGACTTAGATACGCAGTATTTT. Residues: CSAHSGRDLDTQYF. The gene calls are TRBV20-1 and TRBJ2-3, with 11 positions matching TRBD2. CDR1 and CDR2 from the germline V gene are DFQATT and SNEGSKA (reference sequence). This CDR3 has 14 amino acids. The V gene end was trimmed by 6 bases and the J gene end by 5 bases; junction bases not matched to a gene: 7.